This TCR beta chain emerged from a study of low-dose radiotherapy and immunotherapy resistance in tumors. The CDR3 contains 15 residues. V was pared by 3 bases and J by 4 bases, with 18 bases between. The V gene's germline CDR1 is DFQATT and CDR2 SNEGSKA (reference sequence). The authors ran 20 PCR cycles to amplify TCRs with a constant-region primer and V-primer adapter. TCRdb re-called the reads with MiXCR, one entry per CDR3 protein. The data contain about 52,000 distinct CDR3 sequences, around 34% of them singletons. Time point noted: after trial treatment. The treatment: LDRT plus nivolumab, ipilimumab, low-dose cyclophosphamide and aspirin (RACIN trial). Administered to the donors were nivolumab, ipilimumab, aspirin, low-dose cyclophosphamide and low-dose radiotherapy. This clonotype was seen a few times.

The sample in question was PBMCs, obtained after low-dose radiotherapy plus immunotherapy. The sequence came from a male donor with rectosigmoid adenocarcinoma. The rearrangement joins TRBV20-1 to TRBJ1-2; a possible D gene is TRBD1 (5 bases). CDR3 DNA: TGCAGTGCTAGTTCTGACGGGGCCCAGGGCTATGGCTACACCTTC. Translated, it gives CSASSDGAQGYGYTF.